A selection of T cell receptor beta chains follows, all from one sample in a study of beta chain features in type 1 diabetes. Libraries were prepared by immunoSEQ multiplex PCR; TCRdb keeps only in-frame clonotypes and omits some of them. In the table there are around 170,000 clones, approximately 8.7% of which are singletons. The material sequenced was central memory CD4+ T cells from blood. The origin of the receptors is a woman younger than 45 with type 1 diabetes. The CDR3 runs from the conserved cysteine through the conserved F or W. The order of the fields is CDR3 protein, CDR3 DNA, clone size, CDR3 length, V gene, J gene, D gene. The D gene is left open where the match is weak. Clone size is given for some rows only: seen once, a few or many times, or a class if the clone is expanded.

CDR3 protein: CAWTPQVFLETQYF
CDR3 DNA: TGTGCCTGGACACCCCAGGTCTTCTTGGAGACCCAGTACTTC
clone size: NA
CDR3 length: 14
V gene: TRBV30
J gene: TRBJ2-5
D gene: NA

CDR3 protein: CSVDAGFEQYF
CDR3 DNA: TGCAGCGTTGATGCGGGGTTTGAGCAGTACTTC
clone size: few
CDR3 length: 11
V gene: TRBV29-1
J gene: TRBJ2-7
D gene: NA

CDR3 protein: CASRRTSDSETQYF
CDR3 DNA: TGCGCCAGCAGGCGTACTAGTGACTCGGAGACCCAGTACTTC
clone size: NA
CDR3 length: 14
V gene: TRBV10-2
J gene: TRBJ2-5
D gene: NA

CDR3 protein: CASSPIQLTRYQETQYF
CDR3 DNA: TGTGCCAGCTCACCAATACAACTAACCCGGTACCAAGAGACCCAGTACTTC
clone size: NA
CDR3 length: 17
V gene: TRBV18
J gene: TRBJ2-5
D gene: NA

CDR3 protein: CASSLGAGGTEAFF
CDR3 DNA: TGTGCCAGCAGTCTGGGAGCAGGGGGCACTGAAGCTTTCTTT
clone size: NA
CDR3 length: 14
V gene: TRBV28
J gene: TRBJ1-1
D gene: TRBD1

CDR3 protein: CASSTGEVTQYF
CDR3 DNA: TGTGCCAGCAGTACTGGGGAGGTGACCCAGTACTTC
clone size: many
CDR3 length: 12
V gene: TRBV2
J gene: TRBJ2-5
D gene: NA

CDR3 protein: CASSLQANTEAFF
CDR3 DNA: TGTGCTAGCAGCTTACAGGCGAACACTGAAGCTTTCTTT
clone size: NA
CDR3 length: 13
V gene: TRBV7-7
J gene: TRBJ1-1
D gene: NA

CDR3 protein: CASSFNQASGETQYF
CDR3 DNA: TGTGCCAGCAGCTTCAATCAAGCGTCGGGGGAGACCCAGTACTTC
clone size: NA
CDR3 length: 15
V gene: TRBV7-9
J gene: TRBJ2-5
D gene: NA

CDR3 protein: CASSVGRGTGGLDTQYF
CDR3 DNA: TGTGCCAGCAGCGTAGGCCGGGGGACAGGGGGCTTAGATACGCAGTATTTT
clone size: NA
CDR3 length: 17
V gene: TRBV9
J gene: TRBJ2-3
D gene: TRBD1

CDR3 protein: CASSLVTGQETQYF
CDR3 DNA: TGTGCTAGCAGCTTAGTAACAGGCCAAGAGACCCAGTACTTC
clone size: NA
CDR3 length: 14
V gene: TRBV7-7
J gene: TRBJ2-5
D gene: NA

CDR3 protein: CASSPTGQRQETQYF
CDR3 DNA: TGTGCCAGCAGTCCAACCGGACAAAGACAAGAGACCCAGTACTTC
clone size: few
CDR3 length: 15
V gene: TRBV27
J gene: TRBJ2-5
D gene: NA

CDR3 protein: CASSFRTSISADTQYF
CDR3 DNA: TGTGCCAGCAGCTTTAGGACTAGTATATCCGCAGATACGCAGTATTTT
clone size: NA
CDR3 length: 16
V gene: TRBV5-6
J gene: TRBJ2-3
D gene: TRBD2

CDR3 protein: CASSLTNALAPYEQYF
CDR3 DNA: TGTGCCAGCAGCTTGACTAACGCACTAGCCCCCTACGAGCAGTACTTC
clone size: NA
CDR3 length: 16
V gene: TRBV5-6
J gene: TRBJ2-7
D gene: NA

CDR3 protein: CASSPPGQGDNEQFF
CDR3 DNA: TGTGCCAGCAGTCCACCGGGACAGGGGGACAATGAGCAGTTCTTC
clone size: few
CDR3 length: 15
V gene: TRBV6-4
J gene: TRBJ2-1
D gene: TRBD1

CDR3 protein: CASSPGSSGANVLTF
CDR3 DNA: TGTGCCAGCAGCCCGGGGTCCTCTGGGGCCAACGTCCTGACTTTC
clone size: NA
CDR3 length: 15
V gene: TRBV6-5
J gene: TRBJ2-6
D gene: NA

CDR3 protein: CASSLRGSNTEAFF
CDR3 DNA: TGTGCCAGCAGCTTAAGGGGGTCGAACACTGAAGCTTTCTTT
clone size: few
CDR3 length: 14
V gene: TRBV7-8
J gene: TRBJ1-1
D gene: NA

CDR3 protein: CSGTSGSPSYNEQFF
CDR3 DNA: TGCAGCGGGACTAGCGGGAGCCCATCCTACAATGAGCAGTTCTTC
clone size: few
CDR3 length: 15
V gene: TRBV29-1
J gene: TRBJ2-1
D gene: TRBD2

CDR3 protein: CASSPDNLAREARYEQYF
CDR3 DNA: TGTGCCAGCTCTCCAGACAACCTCGCGCGGGAGGCGCGCTACGAGCAGTACTTC
clone size: NA
CDR3 length: 18
V gene: TRBV5-6
J gene: TRBJ2-7
D gene: TRBD2

CDR3 protein: CASYSGTGSYNEQFF
CDR3 DNA: TGTGCCAGCTATTCCGGGACAGGGTCCTACAATGAGCAGTTCTTC
clone size: few
CDR3 length: 15
V gene: TRBV28
J gene: TRBJ2-1
D gene: TRBD1

CDR3 protein: CASSYRGGQSEAFF
CDR3 DNA: TGTGCCAGCAGTTATAGGGGGGGGCAGAGTGAAGCTTTCTTT
clone size: few
CDR3 length: 14
V gene: TRBV6-5
J gene: TRBJ1-1
D gene: NA

CDR3 protein: CASSPFRTSGRGNEQFF
CDR3 DNA: TGTGCCAGCTCACCCTTTCGAACTAGCGGGAGAGGCAATGAGCAGTTCTTC
clone size: NA
CDR3 length: 17
V gene: TRBV18
J gene: TRBJ2-1
D gene: TRBD2

CDR3 protein: CASSEAPQGYGYTF
CDR3 DNA: TGTGCCAGCAGTGAAGCGCCCCAGGGCTATGGCTACACCTTC
clone size: NA
CDR3 length: 14
V gene: TRBV2
J gene: TRBJ1-2
D gene: NA

CDR3 protein: CSVEIRQARAFF
CDR3 DNA: TGCAGCGTTGAAATACGGCAGGCTCGAGCTTTCTTT
clone size: NA
CDR3 length: 12
V gene: TRBV29-1
J gene: TRBJ1-1
D gene: NA

CDR3 protein: CASSLNPAGVYEQYF
CDR3 DNA: TGTGCCAGCAGCTTAAATCCCGCAGGTGTCTACGAGCAGTACTTC
clone size: NA
CDR3 length: 15
V gene: TRBV7-3
J gene: TRBJ2-7
D gene: NA

CDR3 protein: CSVTPGQGASEQYF
CDR3 DNA: TGCAGCGTGACCCCGGGACAGGGGGCTTCCGAGCAGTACTTC
clone size: few
CDR3 length: 14
V gene: TRBV29-1
J gene: TRBJ2-7
D gene: TRBD1

CDR3 protein: CASSVVGERGETQYF
CDR3 DNA: TGTGCCAGCAGCGTAGTGGGAGAACGGGGGGAGACCCAGTACTTC
clone size: NA
CDR3 length: 15
V gene: TRBV9
J gene: TRBJ2-5
D gene: NA

CDR3 protein: CASSRLASTYEQYF
CDR3 DNA: TGTGCCAGCAGTCGACTGGCGTCTACCTACGAGCAGTACTTC
clone size: NA
CDR3 length: 14
V gene: TRBV27
J gene: TRBJ2-7
D gene: NA

CDR3 protein: CASSSRADREEQYF
CDR3 DNA: TGCGCCAGCAGCAGCAGGGCGGACAGGGAAGAGCAGTACTTC
clone size: few
CDR3 length: 14
V gene: TRBV5-1
J gene: TRBJ2-7
D gene: TRBD1

CDR3 protein: CASSLLGQGANEKLFF
CDR3 DNA: TGTGCCAGCAGCCTCCTCGGACAGGGGGCTAATGAAAAACTGTTTTTT
clone size: few
CDR3 length: 16
V gene: TRBV14
J gene: TRBJ1-4
D gene: TRBD1

CDR3 protein: CASSILPTGSYGYTF
CDR3 DNA: TGTGCCAGTAGTATCTTACCGACAGGGAGCTATGGCTACACCTTC
clone size: NA
CDR3 length: 15
V gene: TRBV19
J gene: TRBJ1-2
D gene: TRBD1

CDR3 protein: CASSLDGSGRAEDTQYF
CDR3 DNA: TGTGCCAGCAGCTTAGATGGCAGCGGGAGGGCGGAAGATACGCAGTATTTT
clone size: NA
CDR3 length: 17
V gene: TRBV4-2
J gene: TRBJ2-3
D gene: TRBD2

CDR3 protein: CAWSQGTSGRTGELFF
CDR3 DNA: TGTGCCTGGAGCCAAGGGACTAGCGGGAGGACTGGGGAGCTGTTTTTT
clone size: NA
CDR3 length: 16
V gene: TRBV30
J gene: TRBJ2-2
D gene: TRBD2

CDR3 protein: CASRAPGTSVTEQFF
CDR3 DNA: TGCGCCAGCAGGGCGCCCGGGACTAGCGTTACTGAGCAGTTCTTC
clone size: NA
CDR3 length: 15
V gene: TRBV5-1
J gene: TRBJ2-1
D gene: TRBD2

CDR3 protein: CASSAVPLAGAVQYF
CDR3 DNA: TGTGCCAGCAGCGCGGTCCCCCTAGCGGGAGCGGTGCAGTACTTC
clone size: many
CDR3 length: 15
V gene: TRBV7-2
J gene: TRBJ2-7
D gene: TRBD2

CDR3 protein: CSVARGASTDTQYF
CDR3 DNA: TGCAGCGTTGCGCGCGGGGCTAGCACAGATACGCAGTATTTT
clone size: NA
CDR3 length: 14
V gene: TRBV29-1
J gene: TRBJ2-3
D gene: NA

CDR3 protein: CASSLGLGRTGELFF
CDR3 DNA: TGTGCCAGCAGCCTAGGACTAGGGAGAACCGGGGAGCTGTTTTTT
clone size: few
CDR3 length: 15
V gene: TRBV28
J gene: TRBJ2-2
D gene: TRBD2

CDR3 protein: CAWSPGLATGETQYF
CDR3 DNA: TGTGCCTGGAGCCCGGGACTAGCGACGGGAGAGACCCAGTACTTC
clone size: few
CDR3 length: 15
V gene: TRBV30
J gene: TRBJ2-5
D gene: TRBD2

CDR3 protein: CASSRQGSNYGYTF
CDR3 DNA: TGTGCCAGCAGTCGACAGGGGAGTAACTATGGCTACACCTTC
clone size: NA
CDR3 length: 14
V gene: TRBV27
J gene: TRBJ1-2
D gene: TRBD1

CDR3 protein: CASGQGSDEQYF
CDR3 DNA: TGCGCCAGTGGACAGGGGTCGGACGAGCAGTACTTC
clone size: NA
CDR3 length: 12
V gene: TRBV5-1
J gene: TRBJ2-7
D gene: TRBD1

CDR3 protein: CASSTTSGNEQFF
CDR3 DNA: TGTGCCAGTAGTACGACTAGCGGCAATGAGCAGTTCTTC
clone size: NA
CDR3 length: 13
V gene: TRBV19
J gene: TRBJ2-1
D gene: TRBD2

CDR3 protein: CASSLTGPTEAFF
CDR3 DNA: TGTGCCAGCAGCCTGACAGGGCCCACTGAAGCTTTCTTT
clone size: few
CDR3 length: 13
V gene: TRBV7-8
J gene: TRBJ1-1
D gene: TRBD1

CDR3 protein: CASSRNSPQGGETQYF
CDR3 DNA: TGTGCCAGCTCACGAAACAGTCCACAGGGGGGAGAGACCCAGTACTTC
clone size: NA
CDR3 length: 16
V gene: TRBV18
J gene: TRBJ2-5
D gene: TRBD1

CDR3 protein: CASSLGSSGSGDTQYF
CDR3 DNA: TGTGCCAGCAGCTTAGGATCTAGCGGGAGCGGAGATACGCAGTATTTT
clone size: few
CDR3 length: 16
V gene: TRBV11-2
J gene: TRBJ2-3
D gene: TRBD2

CDR3 protein: CASSVYNEQFF
CDR3 DNA: TGTGCCAGCAGCGTTTACAATGAGCAGTTCTTC
clone size: many
CDR3 length: 11
V gene: TRBV2
J gene: TRBJ2-1
D gene: NA

CDR3 protein: CASSLAGRNTEAFF
CDR3 DNA: TGTGCCAGCAGCTTGGCCGGGAGGAACACTGAAGCTTTCTTT
clone size: few
CDR3 length: 14
V gene: TRBV5-6
J gene: TRBJ1-1
D gene: NA

CDR3 protein: CASSISGEETQYF
CDR3 DNA: TGTGCCAGTAGTATCTCCGGTGAAGAGACCCAGTACTTC
clone size: NA
CDR3 length: 13
V gene: TRBV19
J gene: TRBJ2-5
D gene: NA

CDR3 protein: CSVDEGGMDEQFF
CDR3 DNA: TGCAGCGTTGATGAAGGAGGGATGGATGAGCAGTTCTTC
clone size: NA
CDR3 length: 13
V gene: TRBV29-1
J gene: TRBJ2-1
D gene: NA

CDR3 protein: CAWSASGNTIYF
CDR3 DNA: TGTGCCTGGAGCGCGTCTGGAAACACCATATATTTT
clone size: few
CDR3 length: 12
V gene: TRBV30
J gene: TRBJ1-3
D gene: NA

CDR3 protein: CASSDNRGRRGYTF
CDR3 DNA: TGTGCCAGCAGTGATAACAGGGGGCGGAGAGGCTACACCTTC
clone size: few
CDR3 length: 14
V gene: TRBV28
J gene: TRBJ1-2
D gene: TRBD1

CDR3 protein: CASSLREKLFF
CDR3 DNA: TGTGCCAGCAGTTTACGGGAAAAACTGTTTTTT
clone size: NA
CDR3 length: 11
V gene: TRBV28
J gene: TRBJ1-4
D gene: NA